The rows below give T cell receptor beta chains drawn from one sample of a study of T cells in localized non-small cell lung cancer. Sequencing used immunoSEQ multiplex PCR; TCRdb keeps in-frame clones, though not all of them. Of 40,000 or so clones listed, approximately 83% are singletons. The material was peripheral blood, obtained before any cancer treatment. The receptors originated from a man aged 35 to 70 with stage I lung adenocarcinoma. CDR3s include the opening cysteine and the closing phenylalanine or tryptophan. The D gene is left open where the match is weak. A row's size may be missing; if present it is once, few, many or a size class.

j_gene	abundance	v_gene	d_gene	CDR3aa	CDR3nt
TRBJ2-1	-	TRBV19	-	CASSPPGLYNEQFF	TGTGCCAGTAGTCCCCCGGGACTTTACAATGAGCAGTTCTTC
TRBJ2-7	few	TRBV7-2	-	CASSFGRGSYEQYF	TGTGCCAGCAGCTTTGGTCGCGGGTCTTACGAGCAGTACTTC
TRBJ2-5	-	TRBV4-1	TRBD2	CASSPTGLAKETQYF	TGCGCCAGCAGCCCTACAGGACTAGCGAAGGAGACCCAGTACTTC
TRBJ2-7	-	TRBV7-2	-	CASSSTGLDSYEQYF	TGTGCCAGCAGCTCCACCGGTTTAGATTCCTACGAGCAGTACTTC
TRBJ1-2	-	TRBV28	-	CASSPTGNYGYTF	TGTGCCAGCAGTCCCACAGGGAACTATGGCTACACCTTC
TRBJ2-7	-	TRBV4-3	TRBD2	CASSLRTSGFYEQYF	TGCGCCAGCAGCCTACGGACTAGCGGCTTCTACGAGCAGTACTTC
TRBJ2-7	-	TRBV4-3	-	CASSQDRDVLLGEQYF	TGCGCCAGCAGCCAAGACCGGGACGTTCTGCTGGGCGAGCAGTACTTC
TRBJ2-1	once	TRBV7-9	TRBD2	CASSLAGGRASYNEQFF	TGTGCCAGCAGCTTAGCTGGCGGGAGGGCCTCCTACAATGAGCAGTTCTTC
TRBJ2-1	-	TRBV28	TRBD1	CASSPGGAVYNEQFF	TGTGCCAGCAGTCCAGGGGGTGCGGTTTACAATGAGCAGTTCTTC
TRBJ2-1	-	TRBV5-1	TRBD2	CASSSDRTSGYNEQFF	TGCGCCAGCAGCTCGGACCGGACTAGCGGCTACAATGAGCAGTTCTTC
TRBJ2-6	-	TRBV5-6	-	CASSLQGPGANVLTF	TGTGCCAGCAGCTTGCAGGGTCCTGGGGCCAACGTCCTGACTTTC
TRBJ2-2	-	TRBV5-4	TRBD2	CASSLDGGRGTGELFF	TGTGCCAGCAGCTTGGACGGCGGGAGAGGGACCGGGGAGCTGTTTTTT
TRBJ2-4	-	TRBV9	-	CASSPWLGNIQYF	TGTGCCAGCAGCCCTTGGTTGGGAAACATTCAGTACTTC
TRBJ2-1	-	TRBV7-9	-	CASSLTSGVGNEQFF	TGTGCCAGCAGCCTGACCTCGGGGGTGGGCAATGAGCAGTTCTTC
TRBJ2-3	-	TRBV5-1	TRBD1	CASSLARGDTQYF	TGCGCCAGCAGCTTGGCCAGGGGGGATACGCAGTATTTT
TRBJ2-1	-	TRBV11-3	TRBD1	CASSTGQGNEQFF	TGTGCCAGCAGCACCGGACAGGGAAATGAGCAGTTCTTC
TRBJ2-7	once	TRBV7-9	-	CASSLVGESEQYF	TGTGCCAGCAGCTTAGTTGGTGAGAGCGAGCAGTACTTC
TRBJ2-3	-	TRBV5-1	TRBD1	CASAGQGLDTQYF	TGCGCCAGCGCGGGACAGGGGCTAGATACGCAGTATTTT
TRBJ1-6	-	TRBV4-1	-	CASSQDRGVGPPLHF	TGCGCCAGCAGCCAAGATAGGGGGGTTGGGCCACCCCTCCACTTT
TRBJ2-5	-	TRBV9	TRBD1	CASSAGQGMETQYF	TGTGCCAGCAGCGCCGGACAGGGGATGGAGACCCAGTACTTC
TRBJ2-3	-	TRBV7-9	-	CASSATWGISSTDTQYF	TGTGCCAGCAGCGCCACGTGGGGTATTTCTAGCACAGATACGCAGTATTTT
TRBJ1-1	once	TRBV6-1	-	CASSERAANTEAFF	TGTGCCAGCAGTGAAAGGGCGGCGAACACTGAAGCTTTCTTT
TRBJ2-7	-	TRBV10-3	TRBD2	CAISPGGYEQYF	TGTGCCATCAGTCCGGGGGGATACGAGCAGTACTTC
TRBJ2-7	-	TRBV7-2	TRBD2	CASSMTSGKYEQYF	TGTGCCAGCAGCATGACTAGCGGGAAGTACGAGCAGTACTTC
TRBJ2-1	-	TRBV7-2	TRBD2	CASVRGGLAGSSYNEQFF	TGTGCCAGCGTGCGGGGCGGCCTAGCGGGAAGCTCCTACAATGAGCAGTTCTTC
TRBJ2-7	-	TRBV5-4	TRBD2	CASSQGLAVTNTYEQYF	TGTGCCAGCAGCCAGGGACTAGCGGTTACCAACACCTACGAGCAGTACTTC
TRBJ2-1	few	TRBV6-4	TRBD2	CASSEGAGTHNEQFF	TGTGCCAGCAGTGAAGGAGCGGGAACCCACAATGAGCAGTTCTTC
TRBJ1-6	-	TRBV5-1	-	CASSFRGDSPLHF	TGCGCCAGCAGCTTCCGGGGAGATTCACCCCTCCACTTT
TRBJ2-7	-	TRBV2	-	CASSKKGSYEQYF	TGTGCCAGCAGTAAAAAGGGCTCCTACGAGCAGTACTTC
TRBJ2-5	-	TRBV10-3	TRBD2	CAISEGASGSETQYF	TGTGCCATCAGTGAAGGGGCTAGCGGATCCGAGACCCAGTACTTC
TRBJ1-1	once	TRBV5-6	-	CASSLRDSKAAFF	TGTGCCAGCAGCTTACGGGACTCGAAGGCAGCTTTCTTT
TRBJ2-7	-	TRBV4-3	TRBD1	CASSPHRTGGYEQYF	TGCGCCAGCAGCCCTCATAGGACAGGGGGCTACGAGCAGTACTTC